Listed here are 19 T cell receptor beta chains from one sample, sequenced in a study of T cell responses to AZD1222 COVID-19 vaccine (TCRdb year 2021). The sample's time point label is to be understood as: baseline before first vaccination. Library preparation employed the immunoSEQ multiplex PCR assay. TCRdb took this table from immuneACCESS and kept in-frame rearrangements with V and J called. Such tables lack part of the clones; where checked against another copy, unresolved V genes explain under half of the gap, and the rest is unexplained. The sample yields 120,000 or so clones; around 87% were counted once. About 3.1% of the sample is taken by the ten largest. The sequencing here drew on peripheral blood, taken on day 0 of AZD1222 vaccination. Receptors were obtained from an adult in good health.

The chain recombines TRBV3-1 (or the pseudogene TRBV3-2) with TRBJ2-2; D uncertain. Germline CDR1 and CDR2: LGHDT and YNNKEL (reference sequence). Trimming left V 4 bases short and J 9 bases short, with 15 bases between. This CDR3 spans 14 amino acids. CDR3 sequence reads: CASSRTGRVWELFF. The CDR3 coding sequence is TGTGCCAGCAGCCGTACGGGTCGGGTCTGGGAGCTGTTTTTT.

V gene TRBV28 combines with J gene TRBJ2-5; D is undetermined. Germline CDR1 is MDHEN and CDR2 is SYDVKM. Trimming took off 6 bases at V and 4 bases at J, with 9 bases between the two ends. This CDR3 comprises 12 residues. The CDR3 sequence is CASSPPTETQYF. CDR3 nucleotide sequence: TGTGCCAGCAGCCCTCCTACAGAGACCCAGTACTTC.

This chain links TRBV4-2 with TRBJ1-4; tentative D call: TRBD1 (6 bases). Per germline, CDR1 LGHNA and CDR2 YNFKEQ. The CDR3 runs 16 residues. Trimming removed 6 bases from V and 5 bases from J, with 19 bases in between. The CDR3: CASRRGGAGTNEKLFF. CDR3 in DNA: TGTGCCAGCAGGCGGGGGGGCGCGGGCACAAATGAAAAACTGTTTTTT.

CDR3 loop: CASSSSFQETQYF. CDR3 coding DNA: TGTGCCAGCAGCTCTAGCTTCCAAGAGACCCAGTACTTC. V gene TRBV11-1 combines with J gene TRBJ2-5, with a tentative D call TRBD2 (5 bases). CDR1 is SGHAT, CDR2 FQDESV, per germline (reference sequence). The V end was cut by 4 bases, the J end by 1 base, with 7 bases between. The CDR3 totals 13 residues.

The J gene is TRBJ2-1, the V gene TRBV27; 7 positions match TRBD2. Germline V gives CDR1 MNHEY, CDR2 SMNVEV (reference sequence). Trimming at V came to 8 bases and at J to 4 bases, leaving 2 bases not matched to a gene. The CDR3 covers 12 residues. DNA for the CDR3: TGTGCCAGCGGGAGGGGTTACAATGAGCAGTTCTTC. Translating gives CASGRGYNEQFF.

CDR3 nucleotides: TGTGCCAGCAGTTTACGGACAGGTTCCTACGAGCAGTACTTC. Translation gives CASSLRTGSYEQYF. The V call is TRBV6-5, the J call TRBJ2-7, with TRBD1 matching 7 bases. CDR1 is MNHEY and CDR2 is SVGAGI in the germline V gene. CDR3 length: 14 amino acids. Trimming removed 4 bases from V and 1 base from J; junction bases left unmatched: 4.

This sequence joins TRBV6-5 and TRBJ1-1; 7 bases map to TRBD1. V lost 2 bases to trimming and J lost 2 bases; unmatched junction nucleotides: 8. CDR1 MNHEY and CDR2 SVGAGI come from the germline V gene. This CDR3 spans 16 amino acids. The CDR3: CASSYDRTGTNTEAFF. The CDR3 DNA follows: TGTGCCAGCAGTTACGACCGGACAGGAACTAACACTGAAGCTTTCTTT.

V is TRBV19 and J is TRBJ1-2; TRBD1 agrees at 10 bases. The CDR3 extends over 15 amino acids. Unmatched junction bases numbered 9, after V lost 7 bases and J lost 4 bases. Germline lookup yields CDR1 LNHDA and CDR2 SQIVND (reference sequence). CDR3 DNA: TGTGCCAGTACCATAGGTGGGACAGGGGCCTATGGCTACACCTTC. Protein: CASTIGGTGAYGYTF.

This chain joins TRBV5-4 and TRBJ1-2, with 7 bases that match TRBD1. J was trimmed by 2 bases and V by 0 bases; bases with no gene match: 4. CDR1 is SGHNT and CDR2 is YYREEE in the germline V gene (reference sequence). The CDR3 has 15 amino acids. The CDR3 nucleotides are TGTGCCAGCAGCTTGGGACAGGGTTCGAACTATGGCTACACCTTC. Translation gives CASSLGQGSNYGYTF. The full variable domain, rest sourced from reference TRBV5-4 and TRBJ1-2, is ETGVTQSPTHLIKTRGQQVTLRCSSQSGHNTVSWYQQALGQGPQFIFQYYREEENGRGNFPPRFSGLQFPNYSSELNVNALELDDSALYLCASSLGQGSNYGYTFGSGTRLTVV.

CDR3 loop: CASSRSLAGAYEQYF. The CDR3 DNA reads TGTGCCAGCAGCCGTTCACTAGCGGGTGCCTACGAGCAGTACTTC. The chain has TRBV3-1 (or the pseudogene TRBV3-2) and TRBJ2-7, with 9 bases identical to TRBD2. Germline lookup yields CDR1 LGHDT and CDR2 YNNKEL (reference sequence). The CDR3 is 15 residues long. The ends lost 4 bases at V and 2 bases at J; junction bases unmatched: 6.

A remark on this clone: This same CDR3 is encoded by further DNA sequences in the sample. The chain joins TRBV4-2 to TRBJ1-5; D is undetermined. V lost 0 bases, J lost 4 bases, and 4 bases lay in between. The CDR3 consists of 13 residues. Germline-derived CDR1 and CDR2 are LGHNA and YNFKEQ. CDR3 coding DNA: TGTGCCAGCAGCCAAGAACGGAATCAGCCCCAGCATTTT. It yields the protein CASSQERNQPQHF.

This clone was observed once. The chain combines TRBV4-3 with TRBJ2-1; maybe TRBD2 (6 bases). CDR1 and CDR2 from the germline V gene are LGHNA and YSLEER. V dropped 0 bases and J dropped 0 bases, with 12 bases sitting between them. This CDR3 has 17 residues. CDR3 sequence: CASSQDGRGSSYNEQFF. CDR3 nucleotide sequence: TGCGCCAGCAGCCAAGATGGTCGGGGGAGCTCCTACAATGAGCAGTTCTTC.

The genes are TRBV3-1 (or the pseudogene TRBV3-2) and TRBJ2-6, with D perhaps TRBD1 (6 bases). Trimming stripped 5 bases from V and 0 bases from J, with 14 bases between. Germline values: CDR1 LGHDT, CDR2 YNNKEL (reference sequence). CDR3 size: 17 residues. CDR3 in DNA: TGTGCCAGCAGCGCTCTGGACAGCATCTCTGGGGCCAACGTCCTGACTTTC. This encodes CASSALDSISGANVLTF.

CDR3 in amino acids: CASSAGQLNSPLHF. CDR3 DNA sequence: TGTGCCAGCAGCGCGGGACAGCTAAATTCACCCCTCCACTTT. The J gene is TRBJ1-6, the V gene TRBV9; 7 bases are a match to TRBD1. Unmatched junction bases numbered 4, after V lost 3 bases and J lost 7 bases. Per germline, CDR1 SGDLS and CDR2 YYNGEE. This CDR3 has 14 amino acids.

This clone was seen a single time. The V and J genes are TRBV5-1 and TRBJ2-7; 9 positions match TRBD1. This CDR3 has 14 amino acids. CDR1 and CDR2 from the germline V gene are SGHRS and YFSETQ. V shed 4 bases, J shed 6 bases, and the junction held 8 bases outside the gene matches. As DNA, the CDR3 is TGCGCCAGCAGCCCCCCGAGGACAGGGGCCGAGCAGTACTTC. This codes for CASSPPRTGAEQYF.

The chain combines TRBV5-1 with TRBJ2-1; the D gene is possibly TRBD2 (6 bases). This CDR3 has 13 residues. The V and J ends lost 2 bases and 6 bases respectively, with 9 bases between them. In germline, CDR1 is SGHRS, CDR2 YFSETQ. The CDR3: CASSFGGSNEQFF. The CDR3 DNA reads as TGCGCCAGCAGCTTCGGAGGGAGCAATGAGCAGTTCTTC. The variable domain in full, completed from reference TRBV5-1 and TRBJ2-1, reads KAGVTQTPRYLIKTRGQQVTLSCSPISGHRSVSWYQQTPGQGLQFLFEYFSETQRNKGNFPGRFSGRQFSNSRSEMNVSTLELGDSALYLCASSFGGSNEQFFGPGTRLTVL.

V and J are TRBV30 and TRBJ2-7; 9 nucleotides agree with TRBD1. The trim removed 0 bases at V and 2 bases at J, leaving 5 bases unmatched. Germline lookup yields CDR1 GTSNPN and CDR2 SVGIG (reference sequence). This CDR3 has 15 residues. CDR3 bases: TGTGCCTGGAGTGTAACTGGGACAGGGACCTACGAGCAGTACTTC. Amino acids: CAWSVTGTGTYEQYF.

The CDR3 sequence is CAWSGLGIGGYTF. The CDR3 DNA reads TGTGCCTGGAGTGGTCTAGGGATAGGTGGCTACACCTTC. The chain is built from TRBV30 and TRBJ1-2; D uncertain. The germline V and J ends were trimmed by 1 base and 7 bases, with 13 bases remaining between them. This CDR3 region has 13 residues. CDR1 and CDR2 from the germline V gene are GTSNPN and SVGIG (reference sequence).

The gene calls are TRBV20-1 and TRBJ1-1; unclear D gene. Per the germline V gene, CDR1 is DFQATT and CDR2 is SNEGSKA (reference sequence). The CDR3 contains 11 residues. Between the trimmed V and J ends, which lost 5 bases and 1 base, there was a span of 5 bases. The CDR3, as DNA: TGCAGTGCTCGGGGGAACACTGAAGCTTTCTTT. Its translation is CSARGNTEAFF.